A single sample is the source of the 14 T cell receptor beta chains below, sequenced in a study of T cells in Graves' hyperthyroidism and ophthalmopathy. The investigators amplified TCR beta CDR3 regions from RNA transcripts. In the first-round RT-PCR of the TCR CDR3, the HTBI primer set was used. MiXCR, run by TCRdb on the multiplex PCR reads, gives a single entry per CDR3 protein. The sample holds hundreds of thousands of distinct CDR3 sequences, approximately 44% seen once. Sequencing input: peripheral blood or thyroid tissue (not recorded which). These TCRs come from a woman under 30 with Graves' hyperthyroidism.

The sample holds a few counts of this clonotype. V gene TRBV12-3 or TRBV12-4 combines with J gene TRBJ1-1; TRBD1 might be the D (6 bases). With 3 bases removed from V and 4 bases from J, the gap between germline ends came to 12 bases. This CDR3 has 14 amino acids. The CDR3 DNA reads TGTGCCAGCAGTTTTCCAGGGGACATCACTGAAGCTTTCTTT. Encoded protein: CASSFPGDITEAFF.

In its sample, this clonotype was seen once. This chain joins TRBV7-9 and TRBJ2-2; 15 bases map to TRBD2. V lost 8 bases and J lost 5; bases outside the gene matches: 6. CDR3 length: 16 residues. Germline V gene sequence: CDR1 SEHNR, CDR2 FQNEAQ (reference sequence). The CDR3 reads CASYGLAGGNTGELFF. CDR3 nucleotides: TGTGCCAGCTACGGACTAGCGGGAGGGAATACCGGGGAGCTGTTTTTT.

The table lists this clonotype with many counts. The chain employs TRBV29-1 and TRBJ2-7, with 9 bases that match TRBD1. Trimming at V came to 7 bases and at J to 3 bases, leaving 4 bases not matched to a gene. This CDR3 region has 12 residues. Per the germline V gene, CDR1 is SQVTM and CDR2 is ANQGSEA. This CDR3 is CSGLTGGYEQYF. The CDR3, as DNA: TGCAGCGGGTTGACAGGGGGCTACGAGCAGTACTTC.

At least ten counts were recorded for this clonotype. The CDR3 DNA sequence: TGTGCCACCAGTGATTTGAGGACAGGCCCTAGCAATCAGCCCCAGCATTTT. Its protein is CATSDLRTGPSNQPQHF. V gene TRBV24-1 combines with J gene TRBJ1-5; TRBD1 aligns across 7 bases. The ends lost 0 bases at V and 0 bases at J; junction bases unmatched: 4. This CDR3 spans 17 amino acids. Germline-derived CDR1 and CDR2 are KGHDR and SFDVKD.

This clonotype appeared a few times. J is TRBJ1-2 and V is TRBV6-4, with 7 bases that match TRBD1. Trimming cost V 2 bases and J 6 bases; bases outside gene matches: 6. The germline V gene encodes CDR1 MRHNA and CDR2 SNTAGT. The CDR3 has 14 residues. The CDR3 DNA is TGTGCCAGCAGTGACGGGACAGTACGAGATGGCTACACCTTC. Its protein is CASSDGTVRDGYTF.

The V and J genes are TRBV29-1 and TRBJ2-7, with 7 bases that match TRBD2. The CDR3 has 13 amino acids. In germline, CDR1 is SQVTM, CDR2 ANQGSEA. The CDR3 region is CSARRESSYEQYF. CDR3 in DNA: TGCAGTGCTAGGCGGGAGAGCTCCTACGAGCAGTACTTC.

Turning to this clonotype: This may stem from a read error, because a much larger clone lies one nucleotide away. J is TRBJ1-1 and V is TRBV25-1, with TRBD1 matching over 7 bases. This CDR3 has 13 amino acids. Germline V gene data show CDR1 as MGHDK and CDR2 as SYGVNS. CDR3: CASSLGAGGMASF. In DNA form, the CDR3 reads TGTGCCAGCTCCCTGGGGGCAGGGGGGATGGCTTCCTTT.

Of note for this clonotype: This may be a read error, as it is one base from a much larger clone. The chain joins TRBV2 to TRBJ1-6, with a weak D call TRBD1 (6 bases). The CDR3 runs to 14 residues. Germline values: CDR1 SNHLY, CDR2 FYNNEI. As DNA, the CDR3 is TGTGCCGGCAGTGTTTCGGGGGGGGCTGGACCCCTCCACTTT. Its protein product is CAGSVSGGAGPLHF.

V usage is TRBV19 and J usage is TRBJ1-2; TRBD1 matches 8 bases. Germline V CDR1 and CDR2: LNHDA, SQIVND (reference sequence). V was pared by 5 bases and J by 8 bases, with 10 bases of the junction left unmatched. This CDR3 has 14 amino acids. Here the CDR3 DNA reads TGTGCCAGTAGTCCCGGGACAGGAGGTAGCGGCTACACCTTC. Translated: CASSPGTGGSGYTF.

The V call is TRBV7-6, the J call TRBJ2-7; TRBD2 might be the D (6 bases). The CDR3 loop spans 18 amino acids. Trimming stripped 5 bases from V and 0 bases from J, with 23 bases between. Germline CDR1 and CDR2: SGHVS and FNYEAQ. The chain's CDR3 is CASSSGTESWGGSYEQYF. The CDR3 DNA reads as TGTGCCAGCAGCAGTGGAACCGAGTCCTGGGGAGGCTCCTACGAGCAGTACTTC.

The J gene is TRBJ1-2, the V gene TRBV7-2; D call uncertain. Trimming removed 3 bases at V and 1 base at J, with 9 bases between. Germline V gene lookup returns CDR1 SGHTA and CDR2 FQGNSA. The CDR3 runs to 14 residues. The CDR3 spells CASSLAAFNYGYTF. The CDR3 DNA follows: TGTGCCAGCAGCTTGGCCGCTTTTAACTATGGCTACACCTTC. Using reference TRBV7-2 and TRBJ1-2 for the parts outside the CDR3, the full variable domain is GAGVSQSPSNKVTEKGKDVELRCDPISGHTALYWYRQSLGQGLEFLIYFQGNSAPDKSGLPSDRFSAERTGGSVSTLTIQRTQQEDSAVYLCASSLAAFNYGYTFGSGTRLTVV.

This clonotype was recorded many times. The J gene is TRBJ2-7, the V gene TRBV15; 9 nucleotides agree with TRBD2. The trim removed 5 bases at V and 4 bases at J, leaving 3 bases unmatched. CDR1 LNHNV and CDR2 YYDKDF come from the germline V gene (reference sequence). This CDR3 has 13 residues. The CDR3 loop is CATSGGRGYEQYF. CDR3 in DNA: TGTGCCACCAGCGGCGGGAGGGGGTACGAGCAGTACTTC.

At least ten counts were recorded for this clonotype. The rearrangement uses TRBV2 and TRBJ1-5; D gene unclear. The CDR3 has 15 residues. Trimming shortened V by 3 bases and J by 0 bases, and 9 bases separated the two germline ends. CDR1 and CDR2 from the germline V gene are SNHLY and FYNNEI. The CDR3 is CASSDRQLSNQPQHF. The CDR3 DNA is TGTGCCAGCAGTGACAGGCAACTTAGCAATCAGCCCCAGCATTTT.

This clonotype was detected ten times or more. This chain's CDR3 is CSVLTSSGAFF. For the CDR3, the DNA is TGCAGCGTGCTTACAAGTTCGGGAGCTTTCTTT. The chain combines TRBV29-1 with TRBJ1-1; no firm D call. Trimming took off 6 bases at V and 10 bases at J, with 15 bases between the two ends. The CDR3 spans 11 residues. CDR1 and CDR2 from the germline V gene are SQVTM and ANQGSEA.